Below, one TCR beta chain is given with its context. As yet, its antigen is unknown. Each CDR3 protein gets one entry in TCRdb, which reprocessed the 5' RACE reads and gives no DNA. The sample includes around 99,000 distinct CDR3 sequences. This entry is derived from a study of monozygotic twins with inflammatory bowel disease. Study-wide results and limits: Different subtypes (of T cells) could not be told apart from one another.

This sequence was found in a human donor with ulcerative colitis or Crohn's disease, or a healthy co-twin of an affected twin (not recorded which). The sequenced material came from blood.

Here the CDR3 reads CASSLAYETGELFF. The J gene is TRBJ2-2, the V gene TRBV5-1. The CDR3 has 14 residues. Germline CDR1 and CDR2: SGHRS and YFSETQ.